The 21 T cell receptor beta chains given below trace back to one sample, sequenced in a study of blood T cells in healthy people across ages. A second about 6 to 12 cycle PCR used barcoded and J-beta primers. From the 5' RACE reads, TCRdb called clonotypes with MiXCR, one entry per CDR3 protein. In the table there are some 760,000 distinct CDR3 sequences, about 25% of which are singletons. This same sample was also part of a study on T cells of mothers and their children.

The sample comprised blood. These receptors were taken from a boy between 10 and 17 years old in good health.

In this sample, this clonotype turned up a few times. The chain is built from TRBV12-5 and TRBJ2-7, with D perhaps matching TRBD1 (6 bases). With 4 bases removed from V and 4 bases from J, the gap between germline ends came to 14 bases. The CDR3 covers 14 residues. Germline V lookup: CDR1 LGHNT, CDR2 FRNRAP. CDR3 sequence (DNA): TGTGCTAGTGGTTACCGGGACAACAAGTACGAGCAGTACTTC. Its protein product is CASGYRDNKYEQYF. Full variable domain (remainder filled in from reference TRBV12-5 and TRBJ2-7): DARVTQTPRHKVTEMGQEVTMRCQPILGHNTVFWYRQTMMQGLELLAYFRNRAPLDDSGMPKDRFSAEMPDATLATLKIQPSEPRDSAVYFCASGYRDNKYEQYFGPGTRLTVT.

This clonotype showed up just a few times. Written as DNA, the CDR3 is TGTGCCAGCGGGGCTCCCGGGGCATACTATGGCTACACCTTC. Translated, it gives CASGAPGAYYGYTF. This chain uses TRBV12-3 or TRBV12-4 with TRBJ1-2, with D maybe TRBD1 (5 bases). Trimming took 8 bases from V and 3 from J, leaving 16 bases between them. The CDR3 spans 14 residues.

The V call is TRBV20-1, the J call TRBJ2-5; TRBD2 is a possible D gene (5 bases). Germline V CDR1 and CDR2: DFQATT, SNEGSKA (reference sequence). CDR3 length equals 15 residues. Trimming left V 7 bases short and J 2 bases short, with 20 bases between. In DNA, the CDR3 is TGCAGTGTGTACAGCACCGGAGAGGGACAAGAGACCCAGTACTTC. This codes for CSVYSTGEGQETQYF.

The J gene is TRBJ1-1, the V gene TRBV5-1; the D is unclear. CDR3 length: 15 residues. Per the germline V gene, CDR1 is SGHRS and CDR2 is YFSETQ. V gave up 1 base and J gave up 4 bases, with 14 bases separating them. The CDR3 here is CASSLLWGSGTEAFF. Written as DNA, the CDR3 is TGCGCCAGCAGCTTGCTTTGGGGTTCCGGCACTGAAGCTTTCTTT.

This clonotype turned up a few times. The chain combines TRBV7-9 with TRBJ2-7; no definite D call. Trimming pared 1 base from V and 2 bases from J, leaving 9 bases between. The germline V gene encodes CDR1 SEHNR and CDR2 FQNEAQ (reference sequence). The CDR3 sequence is 14 residues long. CDR3 residues: CASSLGGKAYEQYF. As DNA, the CDR3 is TGTGCCAGCAGCTTAGGTGGCAAGGCCTACGAGCAGTACTTC.

This sequence joins TRBV5-1 and TRBJ2-4; 9 bases match TRBD2. This CDR3 comprises 17 residues. With V trimmed by 0 bases and J by 7 bases, 11 bases remained unmatched. Germline V gene data show CDR1 as SGHRS and CDR2 as YFSETQ. The CDR3 DNA reads TGCGCCAGCAGCTTGGGCCCAGCGGGGGGACCCGGGAACATTCAGTACTTC. It yields the protein CASSLGPAGGPGNIQYF.

This clonotype was counted between two and nine times. The chain couples TRBV27 to TRBJ2-5; D might be TRBD1 or TRBD2, each matching 5 bases. Trimming pared 6 bases from V and 7 bases from J, leaving 18 bases between. Germline-derived CDR1 and CDR2 are MNHEY and SMNVEV (reference sequence). This CDR3 contains 14 residues. This CDR3 is CASSDLGPQGTQYF. The CDR3 DNA reads TGTGCCAGCAGCGATTTGGGACCCCAGGGGACCCAGTACTTC.

The genes are TRBV12-3 or TRBV12-4 and TRBJ1-1; D is unresolved. The CDR3 loop spans 13 amino acids. V was clipped by 4 bases and J by 5 bases, with 11 bases between them. The CDR3 sequence is CASSWSVETEAFF. CDR3 bases: TGTGCCAGCAGTTGGAGCGTAGAGACTGAAGCTTTCTTT.

This clonotype was picked up many times. The rearrangement uses TRBV28 and TRBJ2-5; tentative D call: TRBD2 (6 bases). TRBJ2-7 explains the end of the DNA better; the J call may be wrong. CDR1 and CDR2 from the germline V gene are MDHEN and SYDVKM. The CDR3 length is 14 residues. CDR3 amino acids: CASSLRGLTYEQYF. The CDR3 DNA is TGTGCCAGCAGCTTAAGGGGACTTACCTACGAGCAGTACTTC.

The V call is TRBV20-1, the J call TRBJ2-5, with 8 bases fitting TRBD1. The J call is doubtful: the DNA matches TRBJ2-7 better. Germline-derived CDR1 and CDR2 are DFQATT and SNEGSKA (reference sequence). This CDR3 spans 13 amino acids. CDR3 loop: CSARETGAYEQYF. CDR3 coding DNA: TGCAGTGCTAGAGAGACAGGGGCCTACGAGCAGTACTTC.

The sample holds a few counts of this clonotype. The CDR3 bases are TGTGCCAGCAGCTTAGATACAGCCTATGGGGAAAAACTGTTTTTT. It codes for CASSLDTAYGEKLFF. The rearrangement links TRBV11-2 to TRBJ1-4; D call uncertain. Trimming removed 0 bases at V and 8 bases at J, with 13 bases between. Looked up from germline, CDR1 is SGHAT and CDR2 is FQNNGV. There are 15 residues in the CDR3.

V is TRBV5-6 and J is TRBJ1-6; unclear D gene. The V and J ends lost 4 bases and 7 bases respectively, with 15 bases between them. The V gene's germline CDR1 is SGHDT and CDR2 YYEEEE. The CDR3 consists of 15 residues. The CDR3 DNA reads as TGTGCCAGCAGCCGCCTGGGCTCCGCAAATTCACCCCTCCACTTT. Its protein is CASSRLGSANSPLHF.

There are a few counts of this clonotype. This sequence joins TRBV5-1 and TRBJ2-4; maybe TRBD1 (6 bases). Germline V gene data show CDR1 as SGHRS and CDR2 as YFSETQ. V was trimmed by 1 base and J by 5 bases, leaving 7 bases between them. The CDR3 totals 13 residues. In nucleotides, the CDR3 is TGCGCCAGCAGCTTGCCAGGGGAAAACATTCAGTACTTC. Its protein product is CASSLPGENIQYF. Looking up the rest from reference TRBV5-1 and TRBJ2-4 gives the full variable domain: KAGVTQTPRYLIKTRGQQVTLSCSPISGHRSVSWYQQTPGQGLQFLFEYFSETQRNKGNFPGRFSGRQFSNSRSEMNVSTLELGDSALYLCASSLPGENIQYFGAGTRLSVL.

This clonotype has a handful of counts. The chain joins TRBV6-6 to TRBJ2-3; D unresolved. V was trimmed by 7 bases and J by 2 bases, leaving 7 bases between them. From germline, CDR1 is MNHNY and CDR2 SVGAGI (reference sequence). The CDR3 is made up of 12 amino acids. The CDR3 DNA sequence: TGTGCCAGCACCTTGAACACAGATACGCAGTATTTT. This encodes CASTLNTDTQYF.

This clonotype has just a few counts. Here the CDR3 reads CASSADRGPPGELFF. CDR3 sequence (DNA): TGTGCCAGCAGCGCGGACAGGGGCCCACCCGGGGAGCTGTTTTTT. The V call is TRBV7-9, the J call TRBJ2-2; 9 nucleotides line up with TRBD1. The CDR3 runs to 15 residues. CDR1 SEHNR and CDR2 FQNEAQ come from the germline V gene (reference sequence). V gave up 5 bases and J gave up 6 bases; unmatched junction bases: 7.

The chain is built from TRBV5-1 and TRBJ1-6; the D is unclear. The germline V gene has CDR1 SGHRS and CDR2 YFSETQ. Trimming removed 3 bases at V and 3 bases at J, with 13 bases between. The CDR3 has 16 residues. CDR3 nucleotide sequence: TGCGCCAGCAGCTCGGGATTTTTCGACTATAATTCACCCCTCCACTTT. Amino acids: CASSSGFFDYNSPLHF.

The CDR3 bases are TGCGCCAGCAGTCCGAGGGCATTCTTATACGAGCAGTACTTC. Translated, it gives CASSPRAFLYEQYF. V and J are TRBV23-1 and TRBJ2-7; TRBD2 is a possible D gene (5 bases). TRBV23-1 is an ORF, with its function uncertain. Deletions cut 4 bases from V and 4 bases from J, with 14 bases between. The CDR3 contains 14 residues.

The chain uses TRBV27 and TRBJ1-6, with D possibly TRBD1 on 6 matching bases. Trimming stripped 4 bases from V and 9 bases from J, with 13 bases between. This CDR3 region has 14 residues. Germline CDR1 MNHEY, CDR2 SMNVEV (reference sequence). This CDR3 reads CASSSSQGISPLHF. The CDR3 DNA follows: TGTGCCAGCAGTTCATCCCAGGGGATTTCACCCCTCCACTTT.

The CDR3 reads CSASGDRDGETQYF. The DNA for the CDR3 is TGCAGTGCTAGTGGGGACAGGGATGGCGAGACCCAGTACTTC. The chain couples TRBV20-1 to TRBJ2-5; 9 bases match TRBD1. The CDR3 covers 14 residues. Germline loops: CDR1 DFQATT, CDR2 SNEGSKA (reference sequence). Trimming at V came to 3 bases and at J to 5 bases, leaving 7 bases not matched to a gene.

This clonotype was seen only a few times. The rearrangement joins TRBV7-3 to TRBJ2-1, with a tentative D call TRBD2 (5 bases). Trimming removed 0 bases at V and 9 bases at J, with 12 bases between. The V gene's germline CDR1 is SGHTA and CDR2 FQGTGA. The CDR3 sequence is 14 residues long. Here the CDR3 reads CASSLTSEFGEQFF. In DNA form, the CDR3 reads TGTGCCAGCAGCTTAACTAGCGAATTTGGTGAGCAGTTCTTC.

The chain uses TRBV24-1 and TRBJ2-3, with a possible D match to TRBD2 (5 bases). The length of the CDR3 is 13 residues. Germline CDR1 reads KGHDR; CDR2 reads SFDVKD. V dropped 0 bases and J dropped 7 bases, with 7 bases sitting between them. CDR3 residues: CATSDLEGNTQYF. CDR3 DNA sequence: TGTGCCACCAGTGATTTGGAGGGAAATACGCAGTATTTT.